A single sample gave rise to the 15 T cell receptor beta chains below, sequenced in a study of T-cell memory formation after mild COVID-19. TCRdb passed the 5' RACE reads through MiXCR, listing each CDR3 protein once. The top ten hold over 20% of the sample, which has 250,000 to 350,000 distinct CDR3 sequences, over 11% seen once. Sequencing was done on a sample of PBMCs or a T cell subset sorted from them (not recorded which). The receptor source for this set is a man aged 18 to 29 who had mild COVID-19 (a few samples of this study predate the infection). Cell type and time point are not known.

The V gene is TRBV30, the J gene TRBJ1-5; possible D gene TRBD1, 5 bases. The V and J ends lost 5 bases and 2 bases respectively, with 10 bases between them. CDR1 GTSNPN and CDR2 SVGIG come from the germline V gene (reference sequence). CDR3 length equals 13 residues. As DNA, the CDR3 is TGTGCCTGGGCCTTAGGGGGCAATCAGCCCCAGCATTTT. Its translation: CAWALGGNQPQHF.

This clonotype has ten or more counts. The V gene is TRBV5-5, the J gene TRBJ1-2; the D is unclear. V gave up 6 bases and J gave up 10 bases, with 16 bases separating them. Per germline, CDR1 SGHKS and CDR2 YYEKEE (reference sequence). The CDR3 sequence is 12 residues long. The CDR3 region has the DNA TGTGCCAGCAAGGAGGGAGGCCCATTCTACACCTTC. Amino acids: CASKEGGPFYTF.

In this sample, this clonotype turned up a few times. This chain links TRBV24-1 with TRBJ2-3; D is possibly TRBD2 (5 bases). V lost 4 bases and J lost 1, with 14 bases in between. CDR3 length: 16 residues. The V gene's germline CDR1 is KGHDR and CDR2 SFDVKD. The CDR3 reads CATSENRGFGTDTQYF. In DNA form, the CDR3 reads TGTGCCACCAGTGAAAATCGGGGATTCGGCACAGATACGCAGTATTTT.

This sequence joins TRBV15 and TRBJ2-1; maybe TRBD2 (7 bases). Between the trimmed V and J ends, which lost 8 bases and 3 bases, there was a span of 11 bases. Germline V gene data show CDR1 as LNHNV and CDR2 as YYDKDF (reference sequence). The CDR3 is 13 residues long. In nucleotides, the CDR3 is TGTGCCACCGGGGGGGCCTACTACAATGAGCAGTTCTTC. Translation gives CATGGAYYNEQFF.

This clonotype was seen a handful of times. The chain combines TRBV6-2 or TRBV6-3 with TRBJ1-1; no clear D. The CDR3 contains 12 residues. Germline CDR1 MNHEY, CDR2 SVGEGT. Trimming cost V 6 bases and J 2 bases, with 7 bases left between them. The CDR3 reads CASSQYNTEAFF. CDR3 sequence (DNA): TGTGCCAGCAGCCAATATAACACTGAAGCTTTCTTT.

V usage is TRBV12-3 or TRBV12-4 and J usage is TRBJ1-6; D is ambiguous. The CDR3 sequence is 12 residues long. Trimming shortened V by 6 bases and J by 14 bases, and 14 bases separated the two germline ends. The CDR3 is CASSPAGRSLHF. The DNA for the CDR3 is TGTGCCAGCAGCCCCGCCGGACGATCCCTCCACTTT.

This clonotype was seen a handful of times. This chain uses TRBV7-9 with TRBJ2-1; 7 bases are shared with TRBD2. CDR1 is SEHNR, CDR2 FQNEAQ, per germline (reference sequence). The length of the CDR3 is 15 residues. With 4 bases clipped from V and 6 bases from J, the junction kept 9 bases outside the gene matches. DNA of the CDR3: TGTGCCAGCAGCTCCCTCCGGGGGGAGGCCAATGAGCAGTTCTTC. Translated, it gives CASSSLRGEANEQFF. Filled out from reference TRBV7-9 and TRBJ2-1, the complete variable domain reads DTGVSQNPRHKITKRGQNVTFRCDPISEHNRLYWYRQTLGQGPEFLTYFQNEAQLEKSRLLSDRFSAERPKGSFSTLEIQRTEQGDSAMYLCASSSLRGEANEQFFGPGTRLTVL.

V usage is TRBV6-6 and J usage is TRBJ2-2; 8 bases agree with TRBD2. Trimming removed 8 bases from V and 5 bases from J; junction bases left unmatched: 10. Germline-derived CDR1 and CDR2 are MNHNY and SVGAGI (reference sequence). The CDR3 sequence is 15 residues long. The CDR3 nucleotides read TGTGCCAGCCGGGCCGGGGGGGTGAAAACCGGGGAGCTGTTTTTT. Protein product: CASRAGGVKTGELFF.

The chain is built from TRBV7-9 and TRBJ2-5; no definite D call. V lost 5 bases, J lost 5 bases, and 12 bases lay in between. CDR1 is SEHNR, CDR2 FQNEAQ, per germline (reference sequence). The CDR3 covers 13 residues. The CDR3 sequence: CASSLDSWETQYF. CDR3 nucleotides: TGTGCCAGCAGCCTCGATTCATGGGAGACCCAGTACTTC.

This clonotype showed up many times. The genes are TRBV7-2 and TRBJ2-1; TRBD2 matches 10 bases. The CDR3 totals 17 residues. The ends lost 3 bases at V and 7 bases at J; junction bases unmatched: 12. Germline CDR1 and CDR2: SGHTA and FQGNSA. CDR3 DNA sequence: TGTGCCAGCAGCTTTCTTGTAGCGGGGGGCCGCTCAAATGAGCAGTTCTTC. Protein: CASSFLVAGGRSNEQFF. Variable domain in full (rest from reference TRBV7-2 and TRBJ2-1): GAGVSQSPSNKVTEKGKDVELRCDPISGHTALYWYRQSLGQGLEFLIYFQGNSAPDKSGLPSDRFSAERTGGSVSTLTIQRTQQEDSAVYLCASSFLVAGGRSNEQFFGPGTRLTVL.

This clonotype occurred a few times. The CDR3 here is CASSQDSASAVRNTEAFF. In DNA form, the CDR3 reads TGTGCCAGCAGCCAAGATTCGGCTAGTGCCGTGAGGAACACTGAAGCTTTCTTT. V gene TRBV14 combines with J gene TRBJ1-1; D uncertain. V lost 0 bases to trimming and J lost 1 base, with 18 bases between them. The CDR3 sequence is 18 residues long. The V gene's germline CDR1 is SGHDN and CDR2 FVKESK.

This clonotype was seen ten or more times. The V gene is TRBV6-1, the J gene TRBJ1-1; no firm D call. This CDR3 is 12 amino acids long. Germline CDR1 and CDR2: MNHNS and SASEGT. V shed 7 bases and J shed 11 bases, with 17 bases lying between them. The CDR3 sequence is CASTSVERWAFF. The CDR3 DNA follows: TGTGCCAGCACCTCGGTCGAGAGGTGGGCTTTCTTT.

In its sample, this clonotype was seen a few times. The chain links TRBV28 to TRBJ1-1; D possibly corresponds to TRBD1 (5 bases). The germline V gene has CDR1 MDHEN and CDR2 SYDVKM. Trimming shortened V by 4 bases and J by 2 bases, and 8 bases separated the two germline ends. This CDR3 has 13 amino acids. CDR3 in amino acids: CASSWDLNTEAFF. CDR3 nucleotide sequence: TGTGCCAGCAGTTGGGACCTAAACACTGAAGCTTTCTTT.

This clonotype was detected a few times. The chain joins TRBV9 to TRBJ2-7, with a weak D call TRBD1 (6 bases). Trimming shortened V by 4 bases and J by 3 bases, and 20 bases separated the two germline ends. Per the germline V gene, CDR1 is SGDLS and CDR2 is YYNGEE. There are 16 residues in the CDR3. The CDR3 DNA sequence: TGTGCCAGCAGCCTTGGGGTTTACAGGGAAAACTACGAGCAGTACTTC. Translating gives CASSLGVYRENYEQYF.

The rearrangement joins TRBV29-1 to TRBJ2-7; perhaps TRBD2 as D (7 bases). Per the germline V gene, CDR1 is SQVTM and CDR2 is ANQGSEA. V dropped 5 bases and J dropped 5 bases, with 16 bases sitting between them. This CDR3 has 13 amino acids. The CDR3 spells CSVRRGGRDEQYF. CDR3 nucleotides: TGCAGCGTTAGGAGGGGGGGCCGGGACGAGCAGTACTTC.